Each of the 3 T cell receptor beta chains below was sequenced from the same sample in a study of early T cells in non-severe SARS-CoV-2 infection (dated by TCRdb to the early 2020s). Library generation was performed with 5' RACE. Sequencing used a NextSeq 500. TCRdb cleaned the public reads at Q25 with fastp, built clones with MiXCR and kept in-frame beta chains. Each entry is one CDR3 protein sequence, shown with its most common DNA and genes. The sample table contains 55,000 to 70,000 distinct CDR3 sequences; only one count was recorded for 4% to 5.5% of them. The biggest ten clones account for just under 5% of the sample. Material: whole blood. The source of these receptors is an adult who was a healthcare worker with PCR-confirmed SARS-CoV-2 infection or an uninfected control (not recorded which).

This clonotype was seen repeatedly, ten times or more. J is TRBJ1-1 and V is TRBV20-1, with 7 positions matching TRBD1. Trimming took 5 bases from V and 0 from J; bases not matched to a gene: 6. Germline V gene data show CDR1 as DFQATT and CDR2 as SNEGSKA (reference sequence). The CDR3 is 14 amino acids. CDR3 residues: CSAFPQGMNTEAFF. CDR3 sequence (DNA): TGCAGTGCTTTTCCACAGGGGATGAACACTGAAGCTTTCTTT.

This clonotype was found many times. This rearrangement joins TRBV10-1 to TRBJ1-1, with no clear D. CDR3 length equals 14 residues. Germline CDR1 reads WNHNN; CDR2 reads SYGVQD (reference sequence). V was cut by 2 bases and J by 5 bases, with 12 bases left in between. This CDR3 reads CASSEIFGYTEAFF. The CDR3 DNA reads TGCGCCAGCAGTGAGATATTCGGGTATACTGAAGCTTTCTTT.

There are many counts of this clonotype. This rearrangement joins TRBV19 to TRBJ1-2; D is uncertain. The V gene lost 9 bases and the J gene lost 4 bases, with 18 bases spanning the gap. There are 14 residues in the CDR3. CDR1 is LNHDA, CDR2 SQIVND, per germline (reference sequence). CDR3 sequence: CASHPKVGFYGYTF. CDR3 sequence (DNA): TGTGCCAGCCATCCCAAGGTCGGGTTCTATGGCTACACCTTC.